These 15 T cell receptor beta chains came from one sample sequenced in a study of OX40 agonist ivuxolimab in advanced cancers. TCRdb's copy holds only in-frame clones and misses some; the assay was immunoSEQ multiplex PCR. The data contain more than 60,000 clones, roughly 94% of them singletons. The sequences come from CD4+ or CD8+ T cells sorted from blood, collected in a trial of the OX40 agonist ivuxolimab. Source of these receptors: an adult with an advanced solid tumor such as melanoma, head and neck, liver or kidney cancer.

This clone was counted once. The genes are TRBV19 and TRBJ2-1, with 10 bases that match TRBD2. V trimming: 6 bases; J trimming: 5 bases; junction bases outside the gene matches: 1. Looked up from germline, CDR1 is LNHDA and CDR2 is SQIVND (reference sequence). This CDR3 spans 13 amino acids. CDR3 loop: CASRLAGDNEQFF. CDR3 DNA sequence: TGTGCCAGTAGGCTAGCGGGAGACAATGAGCAGTTCTTC.

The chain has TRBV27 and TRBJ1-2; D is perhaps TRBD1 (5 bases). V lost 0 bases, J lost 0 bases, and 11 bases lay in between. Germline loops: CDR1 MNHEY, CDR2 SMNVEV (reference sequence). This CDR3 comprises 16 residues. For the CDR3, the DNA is TGTGCCAGCAGTTTATCACAGGAACTGACTAACTATGGCTACACCTTC. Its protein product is CASSLSQELTNYGYTF.

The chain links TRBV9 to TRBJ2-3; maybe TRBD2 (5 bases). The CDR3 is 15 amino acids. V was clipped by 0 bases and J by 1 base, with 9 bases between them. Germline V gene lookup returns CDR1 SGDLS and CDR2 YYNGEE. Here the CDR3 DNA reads TGTGCCAGCAGCGTAGCCCCGGAGGGCACAGATACGCAGTATTTT. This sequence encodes CASSVAPEGTDTQYF.

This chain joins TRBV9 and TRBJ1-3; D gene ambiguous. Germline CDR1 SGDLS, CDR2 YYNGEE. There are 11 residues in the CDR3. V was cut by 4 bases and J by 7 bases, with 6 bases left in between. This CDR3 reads CASSSPNTIYF. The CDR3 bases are TGTGCCAGCAGCTCTCCCAACACCATATATTTT. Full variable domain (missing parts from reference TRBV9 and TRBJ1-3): DSGVTQTPKHLITATGQRVTLRCSPRSGDLSVYWYQQSLDQGLQFLIQYYNGEERAKGNILERFSAQQFPDLHSELNLSSLELGDSALYFCASSSPNTIYFGEGSWLTVV.

The CDR3 sequence: CASSHEGGKNIQYF. The CDR3 DNA sequence: TGTGCCAGCAGCCACGAGGGGGGCAAAAACATTCAGTACTTC. J is TRBJ2-4 and V is TRBV13; D possibly uses TRBD1 or TRBD2 (6 bases each). CDR1 PRHDT and CDR2 FYEKMQ come from the germline V gene (reference sequence). V gave up 5 bases and J gave up 3 bases, with 11 bases separating them. The CDR3 runs 14 residues. The variable domain in full, completed from reference TRBV13 and TRBJ2-4, reads AAGVIQSPRHLIKEKRETATLKCYPIPRHDTVYWYQQGPGQDPQFLISFYEKMQSDKGSIPDRFSAQQFSDYHSELNMSSLELGDSALYFCASSHEGGKNIQYFGAGTRLSVL.

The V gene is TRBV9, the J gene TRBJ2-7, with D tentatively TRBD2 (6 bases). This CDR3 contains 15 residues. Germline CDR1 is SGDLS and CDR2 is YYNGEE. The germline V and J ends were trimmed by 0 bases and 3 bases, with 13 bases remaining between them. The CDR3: CASSVGGRLDYEQYF. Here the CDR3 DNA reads TGTGCCAGCAGCGTAGGAGGGAGGTTGGACTACGAGCAGTACTTC.

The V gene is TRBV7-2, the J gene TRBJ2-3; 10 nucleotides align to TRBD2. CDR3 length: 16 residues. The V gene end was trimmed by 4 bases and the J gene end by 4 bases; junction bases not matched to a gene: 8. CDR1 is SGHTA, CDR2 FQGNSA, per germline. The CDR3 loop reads CASSWRGLALSDTQYF. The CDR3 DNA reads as TGTGCCAGCAGCTGGAGGGGACTAGCGTTGTCAGATACGCAGTATTTT.

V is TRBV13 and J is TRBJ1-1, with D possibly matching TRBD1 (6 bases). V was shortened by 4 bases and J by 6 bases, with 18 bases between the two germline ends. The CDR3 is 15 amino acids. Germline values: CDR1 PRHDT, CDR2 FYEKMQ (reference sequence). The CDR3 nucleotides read TGTGCCAGCAGCTCACCGGGACACGGGGTCGCTGAAGCTTTCTTT. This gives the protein CASSSPGHGVAEAFF.

The CDR3 loop is CASSEGRATNEKLFF. The CDR3 DNA is TGTGCCAGCAGTGAAGGGCGCGCAACTAATGAAAAACTGTTTTTT. The rearrangement uses TRBV2 and TRBJ1-4, with D unresolved. In germline, CDR1 is SNHLY, CDR2 FYNNEI. V was pared by 1 base and J by 0 bases, with 6 bases between. This CDR3 contains 15 residues. Drawing the rest from reference TRBV2 and TRBJ1-4, the complete variable domain is EPEVTQTPSHQVTQMGQEVILRCVPISNHLYFYWYRQILGQKVEFLVSFYNNEISEKSEIFDDQFSVERPDGSNFTLKIRSTKLEDSAMYFCASSEGRATNEKLFFGSGTQLSVL.

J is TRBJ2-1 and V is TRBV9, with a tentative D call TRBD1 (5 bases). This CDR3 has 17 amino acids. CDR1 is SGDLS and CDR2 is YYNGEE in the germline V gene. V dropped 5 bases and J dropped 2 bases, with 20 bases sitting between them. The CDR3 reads CASSPYGAVETYNEQFF. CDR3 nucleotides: TGTGCCAGCAGTCCCTATGGGGCAGTCGAGACCTACAATGAGCAGTTCTTC. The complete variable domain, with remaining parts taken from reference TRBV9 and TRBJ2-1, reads DSGVTQTPKHLITATGQRVTLRCSPRSGDLSVYWYQQSLDQGLQFLIQYYNGEERAKGNILERFSAQQFPDLHSELNLSSLELGDSALYFCASSPYGAVETYNEQFFGPGTRLTVL.

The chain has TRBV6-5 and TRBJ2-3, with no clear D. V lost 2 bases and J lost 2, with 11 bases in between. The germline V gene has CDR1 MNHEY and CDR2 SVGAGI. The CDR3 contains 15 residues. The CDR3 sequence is CASSYRPRLTDTQYF. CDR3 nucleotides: TGTGCCAGCAGTTACAGGCCTCGACTCACAGATACGCAGTATTTT.

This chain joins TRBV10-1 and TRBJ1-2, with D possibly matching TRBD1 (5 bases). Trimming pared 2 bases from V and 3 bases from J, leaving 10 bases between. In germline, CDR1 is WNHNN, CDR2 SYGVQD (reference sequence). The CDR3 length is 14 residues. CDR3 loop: CASSEPGTDYGYTF. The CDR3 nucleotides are TGCGCCAGCAGTGAGCCCGGGACGGACTATGGCTACACCTTC.

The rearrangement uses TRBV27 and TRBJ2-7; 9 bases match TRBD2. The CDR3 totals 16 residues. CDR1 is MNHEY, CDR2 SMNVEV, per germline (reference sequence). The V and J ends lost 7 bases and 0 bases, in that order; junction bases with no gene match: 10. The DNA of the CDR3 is TGTGCCAGCACTTTGACTAGCGGAGTCAGCTCCTACGAGCAGTACTTC. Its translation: CASTLTSGVSSYEQYF.

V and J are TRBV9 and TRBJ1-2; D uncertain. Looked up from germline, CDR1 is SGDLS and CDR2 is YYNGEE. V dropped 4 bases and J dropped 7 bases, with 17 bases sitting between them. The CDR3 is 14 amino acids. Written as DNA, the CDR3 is TGTGCCAGCAGCCCTATAAGTAGGGAGGCTGGCTACACCTTC. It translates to CASSPISREAGYTF.

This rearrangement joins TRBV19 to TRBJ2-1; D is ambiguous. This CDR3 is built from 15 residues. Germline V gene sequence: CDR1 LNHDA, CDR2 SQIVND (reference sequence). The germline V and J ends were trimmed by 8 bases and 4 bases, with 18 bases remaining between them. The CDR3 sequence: CASSLGFGNYNEQFF. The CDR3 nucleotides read TGTGCCAGTTCCCTAGGGTTCGGAAATTACAATGAGCAGTTCTTC.